The T cell receptor beta chain described here comes from a study of T cell repertoires in ileal Crohn's disease. TCRdb keeps only in-frame clones here, not all; method: immunoSEQ multiplex PCR. Of about 7,400 clones listed, roughly 79% are singletons. CDR1 is SGHVS, CDR2 FQNEAQ, per germline. This CDR3 spans 13 amino acids. V was clipped by 0 bases and J by 3 bases, with 5 bases between them. Sequencing input: ileal tissue. The chain recombines TRBV7-8 with TRBJ1-1; TRBD1 might be the D (5 bases). This sequence originates from an adult with Crohn's disease. DNA for the CDR3: TGTGCCAGCAGCTTAGCGACAGACACTGAAGCTTTCTTT. Residues: CASSLATDTEAFF. Together with reference TRBV7-8 and TRBJ1-1, the CDR3 gives the full variable domain: GAGVSQSPRYKVAKRGQDVALRCDPISGHVSLFWYQQALGQGPEFLTYFQNEAQLDKSGLPSDRFFAERPEGSVSTLKIQRTQQEDSAVYLCASSLATDTEAFFGQGTRLTVV.